The TCR beta chain under discussion was sequenced for a study of cytomegalovirus exposure and HLA in healthy donors. PCR employed 60 Vbeta and 13 Jbeta primers. Authors' data handling: Roughly 10 million shared chains were among roughly 81 million unique TCR beta chains counted in a later analysis. TCRdb's table, derived via immunoSEQ multiplex PCR, lists solely in-frame clones and lacks some. V and J calls and clone size are given by that table; D and trimming were obtained from the DNA. The sample shows 200,000 to 300,000 clones, about 83% of them seen only once. Germline V gene data show CDR1 as MDHEN and CDR2 as SYDVKM. Trimming shortened V by 4 bases and J by 1 base, and 17 bases separated the two germline ends. This CDR3 spans 16 amino acids.

The chain is built from TRBV28 and TRBJ2-7, with a weak D call TRBD1 (7 bases). Sequences were obtained from PBMCs. The TCR was taken from a woman aged 40 to 50 in good health and CMV-seropositive. CDR3 region: CASSSQGGGPSYEQYF. The CDR3 nucleotides read TGTGCCAGCAGTTCGCAGGGGGGCGGGCCTTCCTACGAGCAGTACTTC.